The clone carrying this TCR beta chain showed up many times. These data are taken from a study of identical twins. The germline CDR1 and CDR2 sequences are DFQATT and SNEGSKA (reference sequence). CDR3 length: 13 residues. J was trimmed by 2 bases and V by 6 bases; bases with no gene match: 6. MiXCR, applied by TCRdb to the 5' RACE reads, yields one record per CDR3 protein. The repertoire holds around 670,000 distinct CDR3 sequences, with roughly 6% as singletons. The chain uses TRBV20-1 and TRBJ2-5, with 7 positions matching TRBD1. The TCR was taken from a man between 18 and 35 years old in good health. The sample taken for sequencing was naive T cells sorted from blood. CDR3 sequence (DNA): TGCAGTGCAGGACAGGCCCCACAAGAGACCCAGTACTTC. This sequence encodes CSAGQAPQETQYF.